Listed below are T cell receptor beta chains from one sample, sequenced in a study of human T cells and chemical hapten exposure. TCRdb called the RACE reads again in MiXCR, with one record for every CDR3 protein. Among just under 65,000 distinct CDR3 sequences listed, approximately 11% were seen once. Specimen: whole blood, collected in connection with sensitization to the hapten diphenylcyclopropenone (DPC). The receptors were gathered from a woman aged 25 to 39 with alopecia areata. Some clones in this sample may be carry-over from other donors' samples. The CDR3 runs from the conserved cysteine through the conserved F or W. D genes are given only for firm matches. Only some rows state a clone size, as once, few, many or a class for expanded clones.

V gene	D gene	J gene	clone size	CDR3 protein	CDR3 DNA
TRBV27	NA	TRBJ2-1	many	CASSRTVYNEQFF	TGTGCCAGCAGTCGGACTGTTTACAATGAGCAGTTCTTC
TRBV29-1	NA	TRBJ2-5	NA	CSAGQIQETQYF	TGCAGCGCCGGACAGATACAAGAGACCCAGTACTTC
TRBV5-4	TRBD1	TRBJ2-3	few	CASSQQGDTQYF	TGTGCCAGCAGCCAACAGGGGGATACGCAGTATTTT
TRBV5-1	TRBD1	TRBJ2-5	NA	CASSPRIRTGEETQYF	TGCGCCAGCAGCCCGAGAATTAGGACAGGGGAAGAGACCCAGTACTTC
TRBV20-1	TRBD2	TRBJ2-7	NA	CSARKAGEAYEQYF	TGCAGTGCTAGAAAGGCGGGGGAAGCCTACGAGCAGTACTTC
TRBV6-2/TRBV6-3	NA	TRBJ1-2	few	CASRERTVWNYGYTF	TGTGCCAGCAGAGAAAGGACAGTCTGGAACTATGGCTACACCTTC
TRBV7-2	TRBD2	TRBJ2-1	NA	CASSLGAGAPREQFF	TGTGCCAGCAGCTTAGGAGCGGGGGCCCCCCGTGAGCAGTTCTTC
TRBV4-2	NA	TRBJ2-5	few	CASSQEGPQETQYF	TGTGCCAGCAGCCAAGAGGGACCCCAAGAGACCCAGTACTTC
TRBV5-1	NA	TRBJ2-5	few	CASSPGMETQYF	TGCGCCAGCAGCCCAGGGATGGAGACCCAGTACTTC
TRBV18	NA	TRBJ2-6	many	CASSPEGADGANVLTF	TGTGCCAGCTCACCTGAAGGGGCTGATGGGGCCAACGTCCTGACTTTC
TRBV14	NA	TRBJ1-5	many	CASSEAPVSNQPQHF	TGTGCCAGCAGCGAAGCCCCAGTGAGCAATCAGCCCCAGCATTTT
TRBV12-3/TRBV12-4	NA	TRBJ1-6	many	CASSLGRVNSPLHF	TGTGCCAGCAGTTTGGGCAGGGTCAATTCACCCCTCCACTTT
TRBV12-3/TRBV12-4	NA	TRBJ1-4	many	CASTTGSEKLFF	TGTGCCAGCACCACAGGGAGTGAAAAACTGTTTTTT
TRBV20-1	TRBD2	TRBJ2-5	many	CSARVVLAGPGAQYF	TGCAGTGCTAGAGTGGTACTAGCGGGACCCGGGGCCCAGTACTTC
TRBV28	TRBD1	TRBJ1-1	many	CASSLGRGATEAFF	TGTGCCAGCAGTTTGGGCAGGGGGGCCACTGAAGCTTTCTTT
TRBV7-9	NA	TRBJ2-7	NA	CASSSDHEQYF	TGTGCCAGCAGCTCCGACCACGAGCAGTACTTC
TRBV12-3/TRBV12-4	TRBD1	TRBJ1-5	NA	CASSQEGTGMNQPQHF	TGTGCCAGCAGTCAAGAGGGGACAGGGATGAATCAGCCCCAGCATTTT
TRBV24-1	NA	TRBJ1-5	NA	CATSDPRGGQGNQPQHF	TGTGCCACCAGTGATCCCCGCGGGGGACAAGGCAATCAGCCCCAGCATTTT
TRBV9	NA	TRBJ1-1	NA	CASSLDQNTEAFF	TGTGCCAGCAGCCTTGACCAGAACACTGAAGCTTTCTTT
TRBV12-5	NA	TRBJ2-7	many	CASGLVGFSDYEQYF	TGTGCTAGTGGTTTGGTCGGGTTTTCGGACTACGAGCAGTACTTC
TRBV6-2/TRBV6-3	TRBD2	TRBJ2-3	many	CASSLRPGLGAADTQYF	TGTGCCAGCAGTTTACGCCCGGGACTAGGCGCGGCAGATACGCAGTATTTT
TRBV29-1	NA	TRBJ2-1	many	CSVELHGDRDEQFF	TGCAGCGTTGAGTTGCACGGAGATAGAGATGAGCAGTTCTTC
TRBV10-3	NA	TRBJ1-2	once	CAIMGTVNYGYTF	TGTGCCATCATGGGGACGGTAAACTATGGCTACACCTTC
TRBV7-8	NA	TRBJ2-3	NA	CASSPSHATQYF	TGTGCCAGCAGCCCGAGTCATGCTACGCAGTATTTT
TRBV6-5	NA	TRBJ2-1	NA	CASGTGIPNNEQFF	TGTGCCAGCGGCACAGGGATCCCCAACAATGAGCAGTTCTTC
TRBV2	TRBD1	TRBJ1-4	many	CASSSRTGHEKLFF	TGTGCCAGCAGTTCCAGGACAGGGCATGAAAAACTGTTTTTT
TRBV19	NA	TRBJ1-5	many	CASSTGQGQPQHF	TGTGCCAGTAGTACAGGGCAAGGTCAGCCCCAGCATTTT
TRBV12-3/TRBV12-4	NA	TRBJ1-1	many	CASSAHHEAFF	TGTGCCAGCAGTGCCCATCACGAAGCTTTCTTT
TRBV28	NA	TRBJ2-5	many	CASSLPQGNQETQYF	TGTGCCAGCAGCCTCCCTCAGGGGAACCAAGAGACCCAGTACTTC
TRBV28	NA	TRBJ1-2	many	CASSSLGVRFASGYTF	TGTGCCAGCAGCTCCTTGGGTGTGCGCTTCGCCAGTGGCTACACCTTC
TRBV5-1	TRBD2	TRBJ2-2	few	CASSLGVTSGNTGELFF	TGCGCCAGCAGCTTGGGGGTGACTAGCGGAAACACCGGGGAGCTGTTTTTT
TRBV12-3/TRBV12-4	NA	TRBJ2-1	few	CASSLGQATRNEQFF	TGTGCCAGCAGTTTAGGGCAGGCCACTAGAAATGAGCAGTTCTTC
TRBV29-1	TRBD1	TRBJ2-1	many	CSGGQGDEQFF	TGCAGCGGGGGACAGGGAGACGAGCAGTTCTTC
TRBV28	NA	TRBJ1-6	many	CASSFEGNNSPLHF	TGTGCCAGCAGTTTTGAGGGTAATAATTCACCCCTCCACTTT
TRBV7-2	NA	TRBJ2-7	NA	CASSPRTNPYEQYF	TGTGCCAGCAGCCCTAGGACCAACCCCTACGAGCAGTACTTC
TRBV5-4	NA	TRBJ2-7	NA	CASSSMSNPHHEQYF	TGTGCCAGCAGTTCCATGAGTAATCCCCACCACGAGCAGTACTTC
TRBV18	NA	TRBJ1-1	few	CASSPTGMVNTEAFF	TGTGCCAGCTCACCAACAGGGATGGTGAACACTGAAGCTTTCTTT
TRBV12-3/TRBV12-4	TRBD1	TRBJ2-2	many	CASRSGQANTGELFF	TGTGCCAGCAGATCGGGACAGGCAAACACCGGGGAGCTGTTTTTT
TRBV7-2	TRBD1	TRBJ2-5	many	CASSLLGQQETQYF	TGTGCCAGCAGCTTACTGGGACAGCAAGAGACCCAGTACTTC
TRBV7-9	TRBD1	TRBJ1-5	NA	CASSLDRGWDQPQHF	TGTGCCAGCAGCTTAGACAGGGGATGGGATCAGCCCCAGCATTTT
TRBV12-3/TRBV12-4	NA	TRBJ1-5	once	CASSLRVSNQPQHF	TGTGCCAGCAGTTTGAGGGTGAGCAATCAGCCCCAGCATTTT
TRBV28	NA	TRBJ2-1	many	CASSPTGRRYDEQFF	TGTGCCAGCAGTCCTACGGGCCGCCGCTACGATGAGCAGTTCTTC
TRBV6-1	NA	TRBJ2-6	many	CASSPFGEGAGANVLTF	TGTGCCAGCAGCCCATTTGGGGAGGGGGCCGGGGCCAACGTCCTGACTTTC
TRBV11-2	NA	TRBJ2-1	few	CASRIPGGGSYNEQFF	TGTGCCAGCAGGATCCCGGGGGGCGGCTCCTACAATGAGCAGTTCTTC
TRBV18	NA	TRBJ2-5	many	CASSPPGRAETQYF	TGTGCCAGCTCACCGCCAGGTCGAGCGGAGACCCAGTACTTC
TRBV7-3	TRBD1	TRBJ1-1	few	CASSEQGANTEAFF	TGTGCCAGCAGCGAACAGGGGGCTAACACTGAAGCTTTCTTT
TRBV7-8	NA	TRBJ2-7	NA	CASSSSSTDFLEQYF	TGTGCCAGCAGCTCGTCTTCTACGGATTTTTTGGAGCAGTACTTC
TRBV5-8	NA	TRBJ1-2	NA	CASSSTVRPYGYTF	TGTGCCAGCAGCTCCACGGTACGGCCTTATGGCTACACCTTC
TRBV28	NA	TRBJ1-5	many	CASSLGARPHQPQHF	TGTGCCAGCAGTTTAGGGGCTCGGCCCCATCAGCCCCAGCATTTT
TRBV6-5	NA	TRBJ2-7	NA	CATQRGGPLIEQYF	TGTGCCACCCAAAGGGGGGGGCCTTTGATCGAGCAGTACTTC
TRBV20-1	NA	TRBJ2-7	few	CSARVVSYEQYF	TGCAGTGCTAGAGTAGTCTCCTACGAGCAGTACTTC
TRBV2	TRBD2	TRBJ2-1	NA	CASLSVETGREQFF	TGTGCCAGCTTGAGCGTGGAGACCGGGAGGGAGCAGTTCTTC
TRBV11-2	NA	TRBJ1-5	few	CASSLGMEYQPQHF	TGTGCCAGCAGCTTAGGAATGGAGTACCAGCCCCAGCATTTT
TRBV10-1	NA	TRBJ2-3	many	CASSGTSTADTQYF	TGCGCCAGCAGTGGAACTAGTACTGCAGATACGCAGTATTTT
TRBV5-1	NA	TRBJ1-4	few	CASSLAVRGEKLFF	TGCGCCAGCAGCTTGGCCGTTCGGGGAGAAAAACTGTTTTTT
TRBV12-3/TRBV12-4	TRBD1	TRBJ2-7	NA	CASSWTGYLPGQYF	TGTGCCAGCAGTTGGACAGGGTATCTCCCCGGGCAGTACTTC
TRBV28	TRBD2	TRBJ2-1	NA	CASSSLAGAYNEQFF	TGTGCCAGCAGTTCACTAGCGGGAGCCTACAATGAGCAGTTCTTC